A single sample is the source of the 3 T cell receptor beta chains below, sequenced in a study of blood T cell repertoires in COVID-19. Some clones are missing from TCRdb's copy, which holds only in-frame ones; the method was immunoSEQ multiplex PCR. The repertoire holds 150,000 to 190,000 clones, with under 85% as singletons. Specimen: peripheral blood. The receptors derive from a woman aged 80 or over with acute or convalescent COVID-19.

The chain is built from TRBV30 and TRBJ1-1; tentatively, D is TRBD1 (6 bases). Germline V gene lookup returns CDR1 GTSNPN and CDR2 SVGIG (reference sequence). The CDR3 loop spans 16 amino acids. Trimming took off 2 bases at V and 4 bases at J, with 20 bases between the two ends. The CDR3 DNA reads TGTGCCTGGAGTTTCCCTCTGGGGGGGGCGGGCACTGAAGCTTTCTTT. Its protein is CAWSFPLGGAGTEAFF.

Comments on this clone: This same CDR3 is encoded by further DNA sequences in the sample. The chain combines TRBV12-3 or TRBV12-4 with TRBJ1-1; tentative D call: TRBD1 (5 bases). The CDR3 contains 13 residues. Trimming took 2 bases from V and 5 from J, leaving 9 bases between them. DNA of the CDR3: TGTGCCAGCAGTTTACAGGGTGGAACTGAAGCTTTCTTT. Translated, it gives CASSLQGGTEAFF.

This clone has just a few counts. This sample also contains other DNA sequences that code for the same CDR3. CDR3 nucleotide sequence: TGTGCCAGCAGCCCCGACAGGGGAAATGAAAAACTGTTTTTT. This encodes CASSPDRGNEKLFF. V and J are TRBV7-2 and TRBJ1-4; 8 bases are shared with TRBD1. Losses at the gene ends were 5 bases for V and 5 bases for J; bases not matched to a gene: 4. Germline CDR1 reads SGHTA; CDR2 reads FQGNSA. The CDR3 is 14 residues long.